These T cell receptor beta chains were read from a single sample in a study of cytomegalovirus exposure and HLA in healthy donors. TCRdb's table, derived via immunoSEQ multiplex PCR, lists solely in-frame clones and lacks some. Reported are about 140,000 clones; the ten largest clones contain under 2.5%. The sample was PBMCs. Receptors were obtained from a young woman in good health and CMV-seronegative. The CDR3 runs from the conserved cysteine through the conserved F or W. Fields, in order: V gene, D gene, J gene, CDR3 DNA, CDR3 protein. D genes are given only for firm matches.

V: TRBV30
D: -
J: TRBJ1-2
DNA: TGTGCCTGGGGTAAGCGACGGCAGACCTATGGAGGCTACACCTTC
CDR3: CAWGKRRQTYGGYTF

V: TRBV6-5
D: TRBD2
J: TRBJ2-7
DNA: TGTGCCAGCAGTGAGAGCGGGAGCTCCTACGAGCAGTACTTC
CDR3: CASSESGSSYEQYF

V: TRBV5-4
D: -
J: TRBJ2-4
DNA: TGTGCCAGCAGCTTGGCCGTTCAGGGACTAGCCAAAAACATTCAGTACTTC
CDR3: CASSLAVQGLAKNIQYF

V: TRBV5-6
D: -
J: TRBJ2-5
DNA: TGTGCCAGCAGCGCACAGGGCCCCCAAGAGACCCAGTACTTC
CDR3: CASSAQGPQETQYF

V: TRBV27
D: TRBD1
J: TRBJ1-5
DNA: TGTGCCAGCAGTTGGACAGGGACGCGTCAGCCCCAGCATTTT
CDR3: CASSWTGTRQPQHF

V: TRBV29-1
D: TRBD1
J: TRBJ1-3
DNA: TGCAGCGTTGAAGATCCTATTGGGGGACAGAGCTCTGGAAACACCATATATTTT
CDR3: CSVEDPIGGQSSGNTIYF

V: TRBV11-2
D: -
J: TRBJ1-1
DNA: TGTGCCAGCAGCTATTACTCTGGGAGTGAAACTGAAGCTTTCTTT
CDR3: CASSYYSGSETEAFF

V: TRBV19
D: TRBD2
J: TRBJ2-3
DNA: TGTGCCAGTAGTATACTAGCGGCCTCCTTAGATACGCAGTATTTT
CDR3: CASSILAASLDTQYF

V: TRBV5-4
D: -
J: TRBJ1-2
DNA: TGTGCCAGCAGCTCCCCGGACAATAACTATGGCTACACCTTC
CDR3: CASSSPDNNYGYTF

V: TRBV9
D: TRBD1
J: TRBJ1-2
DNA: TGTGCCAGCAGCGTAGCTCAGAAAGGGACAGGGACTTATGGCTACACCTTC
CDR3: CASSVAQKGTGTYGYTF

V: TRBV5-1
D: TRBD2
J: TRBJ2-3
DNA: TGCGCCACCCGACGGGGGGTAAGCACAGATACGCAGTATTTT
CDR3: CATRRGVSTDTQYF